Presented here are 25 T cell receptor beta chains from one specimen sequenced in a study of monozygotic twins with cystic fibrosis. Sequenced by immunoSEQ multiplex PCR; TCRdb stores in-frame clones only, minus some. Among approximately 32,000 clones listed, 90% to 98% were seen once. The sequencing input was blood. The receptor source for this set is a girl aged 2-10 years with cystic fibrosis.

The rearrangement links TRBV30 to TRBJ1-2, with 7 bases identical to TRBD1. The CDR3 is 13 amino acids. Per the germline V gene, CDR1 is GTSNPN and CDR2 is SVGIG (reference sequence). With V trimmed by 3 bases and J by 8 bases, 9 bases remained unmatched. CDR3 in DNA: TGTGCCTGGAGCCCGGGGACAGTGAGCGGCTACACCTTC. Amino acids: CAWSPGTVSGYTF.

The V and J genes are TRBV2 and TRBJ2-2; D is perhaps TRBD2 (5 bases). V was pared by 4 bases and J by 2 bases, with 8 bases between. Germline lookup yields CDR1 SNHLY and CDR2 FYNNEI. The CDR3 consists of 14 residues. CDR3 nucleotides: TGTGCCAGCAGTGCTAGCAGAAACACCGGGGAGCTGTTTTTT. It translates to CASSASRNTGELFF. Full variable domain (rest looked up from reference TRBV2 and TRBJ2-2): EPEVTQTPSHQVTQMGQEVILRCVPISNHLYFYWYRQILGQKVEFLVSFYNNEISEKSEIFDDQFSVERPDGSNFTLKIRSTKLEDSAMYFCASSASRNTGELFFGEGSRLTVL.

This CDR3 reads CASSLGGYGYTF. DNA of the CDR3: TGTGCCAGCAGCTTGGGGGGGTATGGCTACACCTTC. The rearrangement joins TRBV7-9 to TRBJ1-2; TRBD1 is a possible D gene (5 bases). Germline CDR1 reads SEHNR; CDR2 reads FQNEAQ (reference sequence). The CDR3 is 12 residues long. Trimming cost V 3 bases and J 5 bases, with 7 bases left between them.

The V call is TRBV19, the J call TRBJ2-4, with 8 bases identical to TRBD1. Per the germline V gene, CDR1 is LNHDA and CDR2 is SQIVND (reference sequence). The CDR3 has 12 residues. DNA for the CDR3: TGTGCTTCCGGGACAGGCCGAAACATTCAGTACTTC. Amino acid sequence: CASGTGRNIQYF. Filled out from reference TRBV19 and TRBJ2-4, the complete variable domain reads DGGITQSPKYLFRKEGQNVTLSCEQNLNHDAMYWYRQDPGQGLRLIYYSQIVNDFQKGDIAEGYSVSREKKESFPLTVTSAQKNPTAFYLCASGTGRNIQYFGAGTRLSVL.

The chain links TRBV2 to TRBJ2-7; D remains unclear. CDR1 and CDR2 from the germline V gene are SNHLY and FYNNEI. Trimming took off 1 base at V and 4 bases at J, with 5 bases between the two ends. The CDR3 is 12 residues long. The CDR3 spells CASSEVGYEQYF. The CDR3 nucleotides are TGTGCCAGCAGTGAAGTAGGGTACGAGCAGTACTTC.

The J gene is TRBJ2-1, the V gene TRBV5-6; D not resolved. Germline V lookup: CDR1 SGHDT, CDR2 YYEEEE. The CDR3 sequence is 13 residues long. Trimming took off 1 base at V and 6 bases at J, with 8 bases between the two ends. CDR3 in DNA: TGTGCCAGCAGCTTGTCCGGCGGCAATGAGCAGTTCTTC. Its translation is CASSLSGGNEQFF. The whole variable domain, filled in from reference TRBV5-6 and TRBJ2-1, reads DAGVTQSPTHLIKTRGQQVTLRCSPKSGHDTVSWYQQALGQGPQFIFQYYEEEERQRGNFPDRFSGHQFPNYSSELNVNALLLGDSALYLCASSLSGGNEQFFGPGTRLTVL.

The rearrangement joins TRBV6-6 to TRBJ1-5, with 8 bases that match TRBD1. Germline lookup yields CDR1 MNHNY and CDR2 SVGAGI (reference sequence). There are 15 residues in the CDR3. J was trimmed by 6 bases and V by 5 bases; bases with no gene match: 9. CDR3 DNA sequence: TGTGCCAGCAGTGAGCAGGGGGCGCGGGCTCAGCCCCAGCATTTT. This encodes CASSEQGARAQPQHF.

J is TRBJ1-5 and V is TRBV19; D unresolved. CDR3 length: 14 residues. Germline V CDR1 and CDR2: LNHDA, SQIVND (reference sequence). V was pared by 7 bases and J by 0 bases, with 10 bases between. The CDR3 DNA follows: TGTGCCAGTACTGGTATTGGTAGCAATCAGCCCCAGCATTTT. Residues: CASTGIGSNQPQHF.

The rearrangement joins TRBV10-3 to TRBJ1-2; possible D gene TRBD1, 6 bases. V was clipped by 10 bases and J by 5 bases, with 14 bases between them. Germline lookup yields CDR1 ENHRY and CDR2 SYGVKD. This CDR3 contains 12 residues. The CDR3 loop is CASRRDTYGYTF. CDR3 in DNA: TGTGCCAGCCGCCGGGACACGTATGGCTACACCTTC.

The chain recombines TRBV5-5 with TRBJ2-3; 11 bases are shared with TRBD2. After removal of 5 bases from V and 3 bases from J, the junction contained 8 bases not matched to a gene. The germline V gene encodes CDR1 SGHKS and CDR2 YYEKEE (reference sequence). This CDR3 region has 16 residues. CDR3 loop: CASRKRLAGITDTQYF. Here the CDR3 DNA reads TGTGCCAGCAGAAAACGACTAGCGGGAATAACAGATACGCAGTATTTT.

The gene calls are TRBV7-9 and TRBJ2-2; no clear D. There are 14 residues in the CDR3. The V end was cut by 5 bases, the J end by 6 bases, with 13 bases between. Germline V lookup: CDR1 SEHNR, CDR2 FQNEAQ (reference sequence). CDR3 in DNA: TGTGCCAGCAGCCTCGGTTCTCACCCCGGGGAGCTGTTTTTT. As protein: CASSLGSHPGELFF.

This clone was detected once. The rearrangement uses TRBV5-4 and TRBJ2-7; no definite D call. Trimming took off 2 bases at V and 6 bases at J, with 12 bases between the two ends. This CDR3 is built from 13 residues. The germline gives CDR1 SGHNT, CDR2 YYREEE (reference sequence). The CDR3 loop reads CASSFWPHSEQYF. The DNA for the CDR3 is TGTGCCAGCAGCTTCTGGCCCCATTCCGAGCAGTACTTC.

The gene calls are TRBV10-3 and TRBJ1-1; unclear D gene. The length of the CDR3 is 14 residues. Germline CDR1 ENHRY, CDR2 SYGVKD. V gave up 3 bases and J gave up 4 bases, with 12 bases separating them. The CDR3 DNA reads TGTGCCATCAGTGAAGGACCGCAGGCCACTGAAGCTTTCTTT. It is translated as CAISEGPQATEAFF.

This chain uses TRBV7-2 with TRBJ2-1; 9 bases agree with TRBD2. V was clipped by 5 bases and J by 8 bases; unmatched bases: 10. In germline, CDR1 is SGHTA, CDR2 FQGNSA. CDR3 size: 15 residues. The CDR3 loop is CASSQTAGGPYEQFF. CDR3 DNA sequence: TGTGCCAGCAGCCAAACCGCGGGAGGGCCGTATGAGCAGTTCTTC.

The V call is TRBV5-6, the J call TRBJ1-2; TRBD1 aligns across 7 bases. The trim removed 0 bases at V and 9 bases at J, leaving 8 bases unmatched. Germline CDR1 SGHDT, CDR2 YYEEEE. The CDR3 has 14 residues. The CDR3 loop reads CASSLGQGDKSYTF. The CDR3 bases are TGTGCCAGCAGCTTGGGGCAGGGGGATAAGAGCTACACCTTC.

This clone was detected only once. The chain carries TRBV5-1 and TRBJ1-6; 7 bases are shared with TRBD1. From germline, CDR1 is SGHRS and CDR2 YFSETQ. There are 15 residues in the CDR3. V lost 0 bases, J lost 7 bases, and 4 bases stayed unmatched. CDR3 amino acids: CASSLVTGQNSPLHF. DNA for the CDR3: TGCGCCAGCAGCTTGGTAACGGGACAGAATTCACCCCTCCACTTT. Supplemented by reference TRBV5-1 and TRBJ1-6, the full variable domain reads KAGVTQTPRYLIKTRGQQVTLSCSPISGHRSVSWYQQTPGQGLQFLFEYFSETQRNKGNFPGRFSGRQFSNSRSEMNVSTLELGDSALYLCASSLVTGQNSPLHFGNGTRLTVT.

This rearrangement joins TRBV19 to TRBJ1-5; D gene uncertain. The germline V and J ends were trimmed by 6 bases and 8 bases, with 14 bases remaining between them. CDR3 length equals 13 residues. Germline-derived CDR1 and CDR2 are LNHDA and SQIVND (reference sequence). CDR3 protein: CASSQPGEKPQHF. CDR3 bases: TGTGCCAGTAGCCAGCCCGGAGAAAAGCCCCAGCATTTT.

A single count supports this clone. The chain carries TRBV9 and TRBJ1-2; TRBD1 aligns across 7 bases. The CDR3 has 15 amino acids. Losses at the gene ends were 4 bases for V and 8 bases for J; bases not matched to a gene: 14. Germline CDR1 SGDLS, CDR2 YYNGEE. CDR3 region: CASSTRSRDSGGYTF. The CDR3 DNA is TGTGCCAGCAGCACAAGAAGCCGGGACAGTGGCGGCTACACCTTC.

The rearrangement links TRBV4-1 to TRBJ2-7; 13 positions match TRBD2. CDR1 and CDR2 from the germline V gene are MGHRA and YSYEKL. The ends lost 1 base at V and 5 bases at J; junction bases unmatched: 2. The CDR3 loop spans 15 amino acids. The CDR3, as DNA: TGCGCCAGCAGCCAAGGTGGACTAGCGGGAGACGAGCAGTACTTC. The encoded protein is CASSQGGLAGDEQYF.

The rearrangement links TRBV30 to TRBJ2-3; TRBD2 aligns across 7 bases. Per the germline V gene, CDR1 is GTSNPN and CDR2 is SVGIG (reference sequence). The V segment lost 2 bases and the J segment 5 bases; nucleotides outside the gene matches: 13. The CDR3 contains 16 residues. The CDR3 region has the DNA TGTGCCTGGAGTCTAACGTCGGGAGGAAAGATAGATACGCAGTATTTT. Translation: CAWSLTSGGKIDTQYF.

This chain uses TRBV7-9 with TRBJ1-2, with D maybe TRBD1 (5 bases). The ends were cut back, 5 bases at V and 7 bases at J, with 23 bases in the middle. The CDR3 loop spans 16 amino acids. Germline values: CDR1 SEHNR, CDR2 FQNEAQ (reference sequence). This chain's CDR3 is CASSRPPQGAMGGYTF. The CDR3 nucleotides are TGTGCCAGCAGCCGCCCGCCGCAGGGCGCAATGGGTGGCTACACCTTC. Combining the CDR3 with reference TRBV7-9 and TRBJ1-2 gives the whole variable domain DTGVSQNPRHKITKRGQNVTFRCDPISEHNRLYWYRQTLGQGPEFLTYFQNEAQLEKSRLLSDRFSAERPKGSFSTLEIQRTEQGDSAMYLCASSRPPQGAMGGYTFGSGTRLTVV.

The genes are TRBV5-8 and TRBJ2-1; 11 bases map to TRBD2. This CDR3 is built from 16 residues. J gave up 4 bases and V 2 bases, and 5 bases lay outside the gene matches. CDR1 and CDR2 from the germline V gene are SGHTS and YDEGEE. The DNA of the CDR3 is TGTGCCAGCAGCTTCAGTACTAGCGGGAGTTACAATGAGCAGTTCTTC. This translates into CASSFSTSGSYNEQFF.

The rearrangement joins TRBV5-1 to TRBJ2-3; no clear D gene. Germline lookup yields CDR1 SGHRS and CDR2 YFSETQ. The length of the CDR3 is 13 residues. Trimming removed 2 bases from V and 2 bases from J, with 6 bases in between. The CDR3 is CASSFTYTDTQYF. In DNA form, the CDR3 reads TGCGCCAGCAGCTTTACGTACACAGATACGCAGTATTTT. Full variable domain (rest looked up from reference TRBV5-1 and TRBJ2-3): KAGVTQTPRYLIKTRGQQVTLSCSPISGHRSVSWYQQTPGQGLQFLFEYFSETQRNKGNFPGRFSGRQFSNSRSEMNVSTLELGDSALYLCASSFTYTDTQYFGPGTRLTVL.

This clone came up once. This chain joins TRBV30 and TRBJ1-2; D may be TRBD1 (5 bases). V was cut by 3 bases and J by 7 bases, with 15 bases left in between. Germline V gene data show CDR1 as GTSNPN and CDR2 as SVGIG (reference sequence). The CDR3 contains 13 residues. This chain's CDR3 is CAWRDPGRSGYTF. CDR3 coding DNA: TGTGCCTGGAGGGATCCGGGGCGCTCTGGCTACACCTTC.

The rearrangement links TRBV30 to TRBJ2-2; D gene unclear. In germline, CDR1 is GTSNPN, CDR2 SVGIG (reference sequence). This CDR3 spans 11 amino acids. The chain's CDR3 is CALLGTGELFF. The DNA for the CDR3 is TGTGCTCTGCTAGGCACCGGGGAGCTGTTTTTT.